This T cell receptor (beta chain) was profiled in a study of cytomegalovirus exposure and HLA in healthy donors. General study findings and limits: Further analysis was carried out later, and it showed several of the most significant clusters appearing linked to common viral pathogens. In a later analysis, at a false discovery rate of 0.05, approximately 15,000 TCR beta sequences matched HLA alleles. 87-base-pair reads could not separate some V segments, including TRBV6-2 and TRBV6-3.

In regard to this clone: Its target is not known.

In the PCR, 60 Vbeta and 13 Jbeta primers were used. Repertoires were generated with immunoSEQ multiplex PCR, while TCRdb's copy carries only in-frame clones and drops some. The table lists some 140,000 clones, roughly 79% of them singletons, with just under 1% in the top ten. CDR1 is SEHNR and CDR2 is FQNEAQ in the germline V gene (reference sequence). Between the trimmed V and J ends, which lost 1 base and 11 bases, there was a span of 11 bases. This CDR3 spans 12 amino acids. The rearrangement joins TRBV7-9 to TRBJ2-5; weak D call: TRBD2 (5 bases). The TCR comes from a man younger than 35 in good health and CMV-seronegative. Specimen: PBMCs. In DNA form, the CDR3 reads TGTGCCAGCAGCTTAGGTCCATCGGGACAGTACTTC. This codes for CASSLGPSGQYF.